Below are 8 T cell receptor beta chains sequenced from a single sample in a study of T cells in localized non-small cell lung cancer (dated by TCRdb to the early 2020s). The library was generated by the immunoSEQ multiplex PCR assay. In its TCRdb copy, this immuneACCESS table keeps in-frame sequences only and misses some clones. Where compared with another copy, unresolved V genes explain less than half of these, and the others have no known cause. In this sample the table shows some 19,000 clones, over 80% of which occur a single time. Less than 5% of the sample belongs to the ten largest clones. The sample here was peripheral blood, taken before any cancer treatment. The receptors derive from a male donor at least 60 years old with stage I squamous cell lung carcinoma.

The sample holds one count of this clone. The chain uses TRBV6-5 and TRBJ2-5, with TRBD2 as a possible D gene (5 bases). Looked up from germline, CDR1 is MNHEY and CDR2 is SVGAGI. Trimming shortened V by 6 bases and J by 7 bases, and 12 bases separated the two germline ends. The CDR3 length is 12 residues. The CDR3 reads CASRRDVRTQYF. CDR3 nucleotide sequence: TGTGCCAGCAGGAGGGATGTTCGGACCCAGTACTTC.

V gene TRBV7-9 combines with J gene TRBJ2-7, with TRBD1 matching 9 bases. Germline values: CDR1 SEHNR, CDR2 FQNEAQ (reference sequence). The junction had 11 bases not matched to a gene; V was cut back by 3 bases and J by 5 bases. This CDR3 comprises 16 residues. CDR3 bases: TGTGCCAGCAGCTTTGGTATTTGGACAGGGGACCACGAGCAGTACTTC. Protein: CASSFGIWTGDHEQYF.

This rearrangement joins TRBV7-2 to TRBJ2-7; 11 nucleotides match TRBD2. Trimming took 4 bases from V and 3 from J; bases not matched to a gene: 2. Germline values: CDR1 SGHTA, CDR2 FQGNSA. The CDR3 runs 14 residues. This CDR3 reads CASSWTSGRYEQYF. CDR3 coding DNA: TGTGCCAGCAGCTGGACTAGCGGGCGCTACGAGCAGTACTTC.

The chain links TRBV18 to TRBJ2-1, with 9 bases that match TRBD1. Germline V gives CDR1 KGHSH, CDR2 LQKENI. This CDR3 is 18 amino acids long. J was trimmed by 5 bases and V by 1 base; bases with no gene match: 12. This CDR3 reads CASSPRSWDRVGDNEQFF. CDR3 in DNA: TGTGCCAGCTCACCACGGAGCTGGGACAGGGTGGGAGACAATGAGCAGTTCTTC.

The chain has TRBV4-1 and TRBJ1-5, with 11 bases that match TRBD1. The V gene's germline CDR1 is MGHRA and CDR2 YSYEKL. CDR3 length: 16 amino acids. With 0 bases clipped from V and 7 bases from J, the junction kept 5 bases outside the gene matches. CDR3: CASSQEGQGARQPQHF. In DNA form, the CDR3 reads TGCGCCAGCAGCCAAGAAGGACAGGGGGCAAGGCAGCCCCAGCATTTT.

The table lists this clone with a few counts. This chain connects TRBV6-4 to TRBJ2-1; 9 bases align to TRBD2. The V gene end was trimmed by 4 bases and the J gene end by 3 bases; junction bases not matched to a gene: 4. This CDR3 contains 15 residues. From germline, CDR1 is MRHNA and CDR2 SNTAGT. CDR3 region: CASSALAGSYNEQFF. The CDR3 bases are TGTGCCAGCAGTGCCCTAGCGGGAAGCTACAATGAGCAGTTCTTC.

This chain joins TRBV4-3 and TRBJ1-3; possibly TRBD1 for D (5 bases). CDR3 length equals 18 residues. Germline V lookup: CDR1 LGHNA, CDR2 YSLEER. Deletions cut 0 bases from V and 4 bases from J, with 19 bases between. Here the CDR3 reads CASSQDLRDGAPGNTIYF. The CDR3 DNA sequence: TGCGCCAGCAGCCAAGATCTAAGGGACGGGGCGCCCGGAAACACCATATATTTT.

In this sample, this clone turned up once. The chain uses TRBV7-9 and TRBJ2-1, with D maybe TRBD2 (6 bases). This CDR3 spans 15 amino acids. The ends were cut back, 1 base at V and 4 bases at J, with 11 bases in the middle. Germline CDR1 reads SEHNR; CDR2 reads FQNEAQ (reference sequence). Here the CDR3 DNA reads TGTGCCAGCAGCTTAGTGGCGGGAAGGTACAATGAGCAGTTCTTC. Protein sequence: CASSLVAGRYNEQFF.